This T cell receptor (beta chain) was documented in a study of shared T cell receptors in the human thymus. Clones were read by immunoSEQ multiplex PCR, and TCRdb kept only the in-frame ones, dropping some. The sample carries roughly 560,000 clones, around 82% recorded once. The sample also formed part of further work on human thymus T cells. That work adds: Donor material was obtained from healthy Finnish infants undergoing corrective surgery for congenital heart defects. Resections from corrective heart surgery supplied the thymus tissue.

The clonotype comes from a boy in the first two years of life with a congenital heart defect. What was sequenced was thymocytes.

This CDR3 reads CASSSRQGANGYTF. The CDR3 DNA follows: TGTGCCAGCAGCTCCCGACAGGGGGCGAATGGCTACACCTTC. The chain has TRBV5-4 and TRBJ1-2, with TRBD1 matching over 10 bases. This CDR3 comprises 14 residues. Germline assignment: CDR1 SGHNT and CDR2 YYREEE (reference sequence). Losses at the gene ends were 3 bases for V and 6 bases for J; bases not matched to a gene: 5.